A selection of T cell receptor beta chains follows, all from one sample in a study of blood T cell repertoires in COVID-19. The method was immunoSEQ multiplex PCR; TCRdb's version includes in-frame clones alone and lacks a portion of them. The sample has approximately 130,000 clones; 88% are singletons. The specimen sequenced was peripheral blood. The receptors shown here come from a man aged 50 to 59 with acute or convalescent COVID-19. Each CDR3 is given with its conserved first and last residue. D genes are given only for firm matches. The size of a clone is reported for some rows only, either as once, few or many, or as a class for expanded clones.

v_call	d_call	clone_size	j_call	cdr3_nt	cdr3_aa
TRBV19	.	.	TRBJ1-2	TGTGCCAGTAGTATGACAGATGGGGGCTACACCTTC	CASSMTDGGYTF
TRBV12-5	.	.	TRBJ1-1	TGTGCTAGTGGTTTGGTAGCATGGGGGGTTAGGGCTGAAGCTTTCTTT	CASGLVAWGVRAEAFF
TRBV2	.	.	TRBJ2-2	TGTGCCAGCAGGGAAGCGTCCGCGAACACCGGGGAGCTGTTTTTT	CASREASANTGELFF
TRBV24-1	TRBD1	.	TRBJ2-2	TGTGCCACCAGTCGCCAGGGGGCCGACACCGGGGAGCTGTTTTTT	CATSRQGADTGELFF
TRBV3-1/TRBV3-2	.	.	TRBJ1-3	TGTGCCAGCAGCCAACGATCCGGGTTTGCTGGAAACACCATATATTTT	CASSQRSGFAGNTIYF
TRBV6-5	TRBD2	.	TRBJ2-1	TGTGCCAGCAGTTACGAACTAGCGGGAGGGGGGAATGAGCAGTTCTTC	CASSYELAGGGNEQFF
TRBV18	TRBD1	.	TRBJ1-6	TGTGCCAGCTCGACCGACAGGGGAGGATATAATTCACCCCTCCACTTT	CASSTDRGGYNSPLHF
TRBV7-9	TRBD2	.	TRBJ2-2	TGTGCCAGCAACCAAGCGGGAGGTGGTCCCGGGGAGCTGTTTTTT	CASNQAGGGPGELFF
TRBV5-1	TRBD2	.	TRBJ2-5	TGCGCCAGCAGCCGGACTAGCGGGAGTCGTCAAGAGACCCAGTACTTC	CASSRTSGSRQETQYF
TRBV5-6	TRBD1	.	TRBJ1-1	TGTGCCAGCAGCCCCACAGGGGGTGGCACTGAAGCTTTCTTT	CASSPTGGGTEAFF
TRBV4-1	.	.	TRBJ2-3	TGCGCCAGCAGCCAAGATTTAACGGGTGGGTTCGCAGATACGCAGTATTTT	CASSQDLTGGFADTQYF
TRBV10-3	.	.	TRBJ2-1	TGTGCCATCAGTGAGTCGACTATCCGCGATGAGCAGTTCTTC	CAISESTIRDEQFF
TRBV4-3	TRBD2	once	TRBJ2-3	TGCGCCAGCAGCCAAGATGCGAGATTAGCGGGAGGGACAGATACGCAGTATTTT	CASSQDARLAGGTDTQYF
TRBV18	.	.	TRBJ1-2	TGTGCCAGCTCTCCAGACAGGAACTATGGCTACACCTTC	CASSPDRNYGYTF
TRBV14	.	.	TRBJ2-2	TGTGCCAGCAGCCAATACAAGGGGGAAACCGGGGAGCTGTTTTTT	CASSQYKGETGELFF
TRBV5-1	.	.	TRBJ2-6	TGCGCCAGCAGCTTGGGTCCCGGTGTCGGGGCCAACGTCCTGACTTTC	CASSLGPGVGANVLTF
TRBV18	.	.	TRBJ2-5	TGTGCCAGCTCACCTCCCAGCGGAGAGATAGAGACCCAGTACTTC	CASSPPSGEIETQYF
TRBV11-2	TRBD1	.	TRBJ1-3	TGTGCCAGCAGCTTGGGACAGGGAAACACCATATATTTT	CASSLGQGNTIYF
TRBV6-1	.	.	TRBJ2-3	TGTGCCAGCAGTGAAGAAGGGCAGGGGGAGGAAGATACGCAGTATTTT	CASSEEGQGEEDTQYF
TRBV29-1	.	.	TRBJ2-6	TGCAGCGTCGTGGGGGGGCTGTCTGGGGCCAACGTCCTGACTTTC	CSVVGGLSGANVLTF
TRBV3-1/TRBV3-2	TRBD1	.	TRBJ1-4	TGTGCCAGCAGCCAATATGGGACAGGGTTGGAAAAACTGTTTTTT	CASSQYGTGLEKLFF
TRBV11-2	TRBD2	.	TRBJ2-3	TGTGCCAGCAGCTCGAGAGCTAGCGGGGATACGCAGTATTTT	CASSSRASGDTQYF
TRBV24-1	.	.	TRBJ2-7	TGTGCCACCAGTGACCCCCGGTCGTCCTACGAGCAGTACTTC	CATSDPRSSYEQYF
TRBV30	.	.	TRBJ1-1	TGTGCCTGGAGTCCGGGACACGGGGACACTGAAGCTTTCTTT	CAWSPGHGDTEAFF
TRBV6-1	TRBD2	.	TRBJ2-3	TGTGCCAGCAGTGGTCCAGCGGGAGGAGGAACAGATACGCAGTATTTT	CASSGPAGGGTDTQYF
TRBV6-4	.	once	TRBJ2-1	TGTGCCAGCAGTGCGGGGTCCTACAATGAGCAGTTCTTC	CASSAGSYNEQFF
TRBV6-6	TRBD1	.	TRBJ1-2	TGTGCCAGCACCAAAGGACAGGGGGCCTATGGCTACACCTTC	CASTKGQGAYGYTF
TRBV3-1/TRBV3-2	.	.	TRBJ1-1	TGTGCCAGCAGCCAAAAACAGAGGAACACTGAAGCTTTCTTT	CASSQKQRNTEAFF
TRBV11-3	.	.	TRBJ1-2	TGTGCCAGCAGTGAGGGTAATGTCAACTATGGCTACACCTTC	CASSEGNVNYGYTF
TRBV3-1/TRBV3-2	TRBD2	.	TRBJ2-7	TGTGCCAGCAGCCAAGATTATGGTTCGGGGAGGGACGAGCAGTACTTC	CASSQDYGSGRDEQYF
TRBV5-1	TRBD1	once	TRBJ2-7	TGCGCCAGCAGCTTAACAGGGGTTGGCGAGCAGTACTTC	CASSLTGVGEQYF
TRBV5-6	.	.	TRBJ2-5	TGTGCCAGCAGCTTGGCCGGGCGGAGGGAGACCCAGTACTTC	CASSLAGRRETQYF
TRBV7-6	TRBD1	.	TRBJ2-1	TGTGCCAGCAGCTTAGGACAGGGGGCATACAATGAGCAGTTCTTC	CASSLGQGAYNEQFF